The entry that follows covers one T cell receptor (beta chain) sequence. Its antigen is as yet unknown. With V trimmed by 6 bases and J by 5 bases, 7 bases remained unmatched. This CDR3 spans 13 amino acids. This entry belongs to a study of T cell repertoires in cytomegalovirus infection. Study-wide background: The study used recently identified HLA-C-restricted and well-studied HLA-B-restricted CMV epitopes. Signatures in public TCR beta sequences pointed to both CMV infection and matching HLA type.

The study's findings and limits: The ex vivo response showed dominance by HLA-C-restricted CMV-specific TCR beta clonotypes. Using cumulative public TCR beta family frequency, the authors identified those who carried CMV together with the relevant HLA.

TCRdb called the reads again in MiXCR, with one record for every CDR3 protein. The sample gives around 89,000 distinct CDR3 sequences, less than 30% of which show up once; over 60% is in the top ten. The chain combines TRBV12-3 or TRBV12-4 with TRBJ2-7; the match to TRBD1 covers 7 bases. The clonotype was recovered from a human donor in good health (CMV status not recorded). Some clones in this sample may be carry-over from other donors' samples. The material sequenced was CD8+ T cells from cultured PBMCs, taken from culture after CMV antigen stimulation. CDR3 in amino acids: CASRRQGNHEQYF. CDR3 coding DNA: TGTGCCAGCAGGCGACAGGGAAACCACGAGCAGTACTTC.